The 32 T cell receptor beta chains listed next were all sequenced from one sample in a study of Graves' ophthalmopathy and Graves' hyperthyroidism. Amplifying from RNA transcripts, the study obtained TCR beta CDR3 regions. First-round RT-PCR relied on HTBI primers, and a second-round multiplex PCR came next. One entry per CDR3 protein, called by TCRdb with MiXCR from the multiplex PCR reads. In the table there are 650,000 to 900,000 distinct CDR3 sequences, roughly 40% of which are singletons. Sequencing was done on a sample of peripheral blood. These receptors were collected from an adult man with Graves' ophthalmopathy.

The chain couples TRBV19 to TRBJ2-3; D may be TRBD2 (6 bases). Near its end, the DNA agrees better with TRBJ2-1, so the J call may be wrong. The CDR3 contains 13 residues. Germline values: CDR1 LNHDA, CDR2 SQIVND (reference sequence). In DNA form, the CDR3 reads TGTGCCAGTAGTAACGGAGGGCTAGATGAGCAGTTCTTC. Protein sequence: CASSNGGLDEQFF.

There are many counts of this clonotype. The CDR3 DNA is TGCAGCGACGAGAGCCGCGAGCAGTACTTC. Amino acids: CSDESREQYF. The rearrangement links TRBV29-1 to TRBJ2-7; D is ambiguous. The CDR3 runs 10 residues. Trimming left V 7 bases short and J 6 bases short, with 10 bases between. Germline-derived CDR1 and CDR2 are SQVTM and ANQGSEA.

This clonotype was detected only a few times. The J gene is TRBJ2-5, the V gene TRBV19, with 8 nucleotides matching TRBD2. This CDR3 is 13 amino acids long. Germline trimming cut 7 bases from V and 5 bases from J; bases unmatched to any gene: 6. CDR1 is LNHDA and CDR2 is SQIVND in the germline V gene (reference sequence). The CDR3 protein is CASKGLVSETQYF. The CDR3, as DNA: TGTGCCAGTAAGGGACTAGTATCCGAGACCCAGTACTTC.

This clonotype was detected a few times. The V gene is TRBV7-2, the J gene TRBJ1-2; D call uncertain. The V end was cut by 1 base, the J end by 3 bases, with 12 bases between. The CDR3 runs to 15 residues. CDR1 is SGHTA, CDR2 FQGNSA, per germline. CDR3 coding DNA: TGTGCCAGCAGCTTAGTAGAGGGTTCTGACTATGGCTACACCTTC. Translating gives CASSLVEGSDYGYTF.

V and J are TRBV14 and TRBJ2-7; 11 bases align to TRBD2. This CDR3 spans 15 amino acids. Unmatched junction bases numbered 2, after V lost 4 bases and J lost 0 bases. Looked up from germline, CDR1 is SGHDN and CDR2 is FVKESK. The CDR3 protein is CASSPSGRPSYEQYF. The CDR3 nucleotides read TGTGCCAGCAGCCCTAGCGGGAGGCCCTCCTACGAGCAGTACTTC.

This chain uses TRBV20-1 with TRBJ1-6; D ambiguous. V shed 6 bases and J shed 0 bases, with 15 bases lying between them. The CDR3 extends over 16 amino acids. Germline V gene lookup returns CDR1 DFQATT and CDR2 SNEGSKA (reference sequence). In DNA form, the CDR3 reads TGCAGTGCCATATCCTTTGGGAGCTCCTATAATTCACCCCTCCACTTT. Translating it yields CSAISFGSSYNSPLHF.

V and J are TRBV6-6 and TRBJ1-2, with TRBD1 as a possible D gene (5 bases). The V and J ends lost 2 bases and 4 bases respectively, with 17 bases between them. Germline CDR1 is MNHNY and CDR2 is SVGAGI (reference sequence). The CDR3 covers 16 residues. This chain's CDR3 is CASSYVRSGLAYGYTF. The CDR3 DNA reads TGTGCCAGCAGTTACGTCAGATCAGGGCTTGCCTATGGCTACACCTTC.

This chain uses TRBV29-1 with TRBJ1-5, with D tentatively TRBD1 (5 bases). Germline CDR1 reads SQVTM; CDR2 reads ANQGSEA. V was shortened by 6 bases and J by 13 bases, with 25 bases between the two germline ends. The CDR3 is 14 residues long. The CDR3: CSVETSGANGEQHF. Written as DNA, the CDR3 is TGCAGCGTGGAGACTAGCGGGGCAAACGGTGAGCAGCATTTT.

This clonotype was seen repeatedly, ten times or more. The chain carries TRBV29-1 and TRBJ2-7; no clear D. Germline V CDR1 and CDR2: SQVTM, ANQGSEA. The length of the CDR3 is 12 residues. Trimming removed 4 bases at V and 2 bases at J, with 9 bases between. CDR3 DNA sequence: TGCAGCGTTGTCAGCAGGCCCTACGAGCAGTACTTC. Residues: CSVVSRPYEQYF.

This clonotype appeared many times. This chain joins TRBV19 and TRBJ1-2, with D unresolved. The CDR3 totals 16 residues. Deletions cut 3 bases from V and 4 bases from J, with 18 bases between. Germline V CDR1 and CDR2: LNHDA, SQIVND (reference sequence). CDR3 coding DNA: TGTGCCAGTAGTATCTCCCGCGTGATAGAACGCTATGGCTACACCTTC. Its translation: CASSISRVIERYGYTF.

This clonotype was counted only a few times. The J gene is TRBJ2-2, the V gene TRBV7-9, with TRBD2 matching 8 bases. This CDR3 region has 15 residues. The ends lost 9 bases at V and 1 base at J; junction bases unmatched: 7. The germline CDR1 and CDR2 sequences are SEHNR and FQNEAQ (reference sequence). CDR3 region: CASSRTSRNTGELFF. CDR3 nucleotides: TGTGCCAGTAGCCGGACTAGCCGGAACACCGGGGAGCTGTTTTTT.

This sequence joins TRBV25-1 and TRBJ2-2; a weak D match, TRBD2 (6 bases). Germline V gene sequence: CDR1 MGHDK, CDR2 SYGVNS. V lost 6 bases and J 7 bases, leaving 12 bases between the germline ends. CDR3 size: 13 residues. The CDR3 loop is CASSAQTSGELFF. The CDR3 bases are TGTGCCAGCAGCGCACAGACTAGCGGGGAGCTGTTTTTT.

V and J are TRBV29-1 and TRBJ1-4; possible D gene TRBD1, 5 bases. The ends were cut back, 6 bases at V and 7 bases at J, with 6 bases in the middle. Germline CDR1 and CDR2: SQVTM and ANQGSEA. The CDR3 is made up of 10 amino acids. Here the CDR3 reads CSVDTEKLFF. The CDR3 DNA is TGCAGCGTGGACACTGAAAAACTGTTTTTT.

V usage is TRBV7-2 and J usage is TRBJ2-7; 7 bases map to TRBD1. Germline CDR1 and CDR2: SGHTA and FQGNSA. Trimming at V came to 6 bases and at J to 2 bases, leaving 7 bases not matched to a gene. CDR3 size: 14 residues. DNA for the CDR3: TGTGCCAGCAGTGCCCCGGACAGGCCCTACGAGCAGTACTTC. Translation gives CASSAPDRPYEQYF.

This chain uses TRBV14 with TRBJ2-5, with D perhaps matching TRBD1 or TRBD2 (7 bases each). V gave up 6 bases and J gave up 2 bases, with 25 bases separating them. CDR1 is SGHDN, CDR2 FVKESK, per germline. This CDR3 comprises 18 residues. The CDR3 bases are TGTGCCAGCAGTTATCTGGGACAGCCGGGGAGGGCTCAAGAGACCCAGTACTTC. Residues: CASSYLGQPGRAQETQYF.

This clonotype was seen ten or more times. This chain joins TRBV7-3 and TRBJ2-5, with TRBD2 matching 7 bases. The CDR3 sequence is 16 residues long. Germline V gives CDR1 SGHTA, CDR2 FQGTGA. Unmatched junction bases numbered 10, after V lost 5 bases and J lost 1 base. The CDR3 spells CASSPTAAGVQETQYF. CDR3 DNA: TGTGCCAGCAGCCCAACGGCGGCGGGGGTCCAAGAGACCCAGTACTTC.

This clonotype was counted a few times. J is TRBJ2-7 and V is TRBV4-3; the D gene is possibly TRBD2 (6 bases). Germline V gene data show CDR1 as LGHNA and CDR2 as YSLEER. The V and J ends lost 4 bases and 5 bases respectively, with 15 bases between them. CDR3 length equals 14 residues. The CDR3 bases are TGCGCCAGCAGCCCCCTCGTTCGGGGGAACGAGCAGTACTTC. This sequence encodes CASSPLVRGNEQYF.

V usage is TRBV20-1 and J usage is TRBJ2-7; TRBD1 matches 8 bases. Germline V CDR1 and CDR2: DFQATT, SNEGSKA (reference sequence). V gave up 6 bases and J gave up 0 bases; unmatched junction bases: 7. CDR3 length: 14 amino acids. The CDR3 region has the DNA TGCAGTGCAAAGACAGGGGTAGGCTCCTACGAGCAGTACTTC. Amino acid sequence: CSAKTGVGSYEQYF.

This clonotype was seen many times. The genes are TRBV12-3 or TRBV12-4 and TRBJ2-7, with 8 bases identical to TRBD2. J was trimmed by 1 base and V by 5 bases; bases with no gene match: 7. The CDR3 is 15 residues long. The CDR3, as DNA: TGTGCCAGCAGTCCAAGCGGGGGATTATCCTACGAGCAGTACTTC. Its translation is CASSPSGGLSYEQYF.

A few counts support this clonotype. This chain links TRBV20-1 with TRBJ1-1; perhaps TRBD1 as D (6 bases). Germline V gene lookup returns CDR1 DFQATT and CDR2 SNEGSKA (reference sequence). Trimming removed 3 bases from V and 1 base from J, with 12 bases in between. CDR3 length: 14 amino acids. The CDR3: CSASRQGKNTEAFF. The DNA for the CDR3 is TGCAGTGCTAGCCGGCAGGGGAAGAACACTGAAGCTTTCTTT.

The chain couples TRBV4-3 to TRBJ2-2, with 9 nucleotides matching TRBD1. Trimming removed 0 bases from V and 3 bases from J; junction bases left unmatched: 5. This CDR3 is 17 amino acids long. In germline, CDR1 is LGHNA, CDR2 YSLEER. This CDR3 is CASSQDQQGADTGELFF. The CDR3 coding sequence is TGCGCCAGCAGCCAAGATCAACAGGGGGCAGACACCGGGGAGCTGTTTTTT.

This chain connects TRBV25-1 to TRBJ2-2; D assignment may be TRBD1 or TRBD2 (5 bases each). CDR3 size: 15 residues. V was pared by 4 bases and J by 0 bases, with 9 bases between. Germline CDR1 and CDR2: MGHDK and SYGVNS. The CDR3 reads CASSVQGPNTGELFF. Written as DNA, the CDR3 is TGTGCCAGCAGTGTCCAGGGACCGAACACCGGGGAGCTGTTTTTT.

This clonotype was seen a few times. This chain connects TRBV2 to TRBJ1-4; D perhaps matches TRBD1 (6 bases). The V end was cut by 3 bases, the J end by 8 bases, with 16 bases between. CDR1 is SNHLY and CDR2 is FYNNEI in the germline V gene. This CDR3 is built from 15 residues. DNA for the CDR3: TGTGCCAGCAGTGACGGGACAACACACGGGGAAAAACTGTTTTTT. It specifies CASSDGTTHGEKLFF. Full variable domain (remainder filled in from reference TRBV2 and TRBJ1-4): EPEVTQTPSHQVTQMGQEVILRCVPISNHLYFYWYRQILGQKVEFLVSFYNNEISEKSEIFDDQFSVERPDGSNFTLKIRSTKLEDSAMYFCASSDGTTHGEKLFFGSGTQLSVL.

J is TRBJ1-2 and V is TRBV7-9; D gene ambiguous. Deletions cut 3 bases from V and 7 bases from J, with 6 bases between. The CDR3 totals 11 residues. Looked up from germline, CDR1 is SEHNR and CDR2 is FQNEAQ (reference sequence). The CDR3: CASSFTSGYTF. The CDR3 DNA sequence: TGTGCCAGCAGCTTTACGAGTGGCTACACCTTC.

This clonotype was seen a handful of times. The chain is built from TRBV20-1 and TRBJ2-7; 10 bases fit TRBD1. Germline V gives CDR1 DFQATT, CDR2 SNEGSKA (reference sequence). Trimming at V came to 6 bases and at J to 5 bases, leaving 7 bases not matched to a gene. The CDR3 covers 13 residues. CDR3 in amino acids: CSAPDRGMDEQYF. CDR3 bases: TGCAGTGCCCCGGACAGGGGGATGGACGAGCAGTACTTC.

The chain has TRBV5-1 and TRBJ1-1, with 12 bases lining up with TRBD1. V was pared by 0 bases and J by 1 base, with 1 base of the junction left unmatched. CDR1 is SGHRS, CDR2 YFSETQ, per germline. This CDR3 comprises 16 residues. The CDR3 loop is CASSLGDRGPNTEAFF. Written as DNA, the CDR3 is TGCGCCAGCAGCTTGGGGGACAGGGGGCCGAACACTGAAGCTTTCTTT.

The chain links TRBV2 to TRBJ2-7; maybe TRBD2 (6 bases). Trimming left V 5 bases short and J 2 bases short, with 13 bases between. The CDR3 spans 14 residues. The germline CDR1 and CDR2 sequences are SNHLY and FYNNEI. The CDR3 sequence is CASSLSRRAYEQYF. The CDR3 DNA reads TGTGCCAGCAGTTTATCCAGGAGGGCCTACGAGCAGTACTTC.

This clonotype was detected many times. CDR3 sequence reads: CASSYRGGKETQYF. The DNA for the CDR3 is TGTGCCAGCAGCTACAGGGGGGGCAAAGAGACCCAGTACTTC. The genes are TRBV7-2 and TRBJ2-5; possible D gene TRBD1, 8 bases. Germline CDR1 and CDR2: SGHTA and FQGNSA. The ends were cut back, 4 bases at V and 3 bases at J, with 12 bases in the middle. The CDR3 sequence is 14 residues long.

This clonotype was counted at least ten times. The CDR3 bases are TGTGCCAGCAGTGATTGGAGACCGACGACCTCTGGAAACACCATATATTTT. The encoded protein is CASSDWRPTTSGNTIYF. The V gene is TRBV25-1, the J gene TRBJ1-3; no definite D call. Trimming took 3 bases from V and 0 from J, leaving 15 bases between them. There are 17 residues in the CDR3. Germline V CDR1 and CDR2: MGHDK, SYGVNS.

This clonotype occurred once. One end of the junction varies from germline; a read error may be responsible. V is TRBV10-3 and J is TRBJ1-5; D might be TRBD1 (5 bases). CDR3 length: 15 amino acids. Germline V gene sequence: CDR1 ENHRY, CDR2 SYGVKD. Here the CDR3 reads CASSYRRGHHQPQHF. DNA for the CDR3: TGTGCCAGCAGTTACAGAAGAGGACACCATCAGCCCCAGCATTTT.

The J gene is TRBJ1-1, the V gene TRBV6-2 or TRBV6-3; TRBD1 might be the D (6 bases). CDR3 length equals 14 residues. Trimming removed 10 bases at V and 0 bases at J, with 15 bases between. Germline CDR1 is MNHEY and CDR2 is SVGEGT. The CDR3 loop reads CATVRDIMNTEAFF. DNA for the CDR3: TGTGCCACCGTCCGGGACATCATGAACACTGAAGCTTTCTTT.

The chain joins TRBV12-3 or TRBV12-4 to TRBJ2-7, with a tentative D call TRBD1 (5 bases). Trimming stripped 6 bases from V and 4 bases from J, with 16 bases between. The CDR3 runs to 14 residues. The CDR3 here is CASRRTQGSYEQYF. CDR3 nucleotides: TGTGCCAGCAGACGGACCCAGGGCTCTTACGAGCAGTACTTC.